The rows below give T cell receptor beta chains drawn from one sample of a study of identical twins. TCRdb reprocessed the 5' RACE reads via MiXCR and lists one record per CDR3 protein. The table shows nearly 900,000 distinct CDR3 sequences, with 9% to 15% occurring only once. These records were also assigned to another study, of yellow fever vaccine responses in identical twins.

The sequenced sample consisted of PBMCs. The origin of the receptors is a woman aged 18-29 years in good health. The CDR3 runs from the conserved cysteine through the conserved F or W. Each record gives: clone size, D gene, J gene, V gene, CDR3 length, CDR3 protein, CDR3 DNA. D genes are given only for firm matches. A clone size is listed for some rows: how often the clone was seen (once, few, many), or a class if it is expanded.

>-|-|TRBJ2-7|TRBV6-1|16
CASSTPGGDNTYEQYF
TGTGCCAGCAGTACCCCTGGTGGGGACAACACCTACGAGCAGTACTTC
>many|-|TRBJ1-1|TRBV7-8|13
CASSAELWTEAFF
TGTGCCAGCAGCGCTGAACTGTGGACTGAAGCTTTCTTT
>-|TRBD2|TRBJ2-5|TRBV6-5|17
CASSYSTAGGNQETQYF
TGTGCCAGCAGTTACTCTACAGCGGGGGGAAACCAAGAGACCCAGTACTTC
>few|TRBD2|TRBJ2-3|TRBV6-5|16
CASSYSGTSGRDTQYF
TGTGCCAGCAGTTACTCAGGGACTAGCGGGAGAGATACGCAGTATTTT
>few|-|TRBJ1-2|TRBV10-3|11
CAINGGYGYTF
TGTGCCATCAATGGGGGCTATGGCTACACCTTC
>few|-|TRBJ2-5|TRBV9|15
CASSVDVSTSETQYF
TGTGCCAGCAGCGTAGACGTCTCTACTTCAGAGACCCAGTACTTC
>few|TRBD1|TRBJ2-7|TRBV10-3|14
CAIRTGASSYEQYF
TGTGCCATCAGGACAGGGGCCAGCTCCTACGAGCAGTACTTC
>few|TRBD1|TRBJ1-6|TRBV27|16
CASSSSRQGTRSPLHF
TGTGCCAGCAGTTCCTCAAGACAGGGTACGCGTTCACCCCTCCACTTT
>-|-|TRBJ2-1|TRBV3-1|16
CASSFPGLQNSLEQFF
TGTGCCAGCAGCTTCCCGGGACTCCAAAACTCCTTGGAGCAGTTCTTC
>-|-|TRBJ2-1|TRBV12-3/TRBV12-4|16
CASSYPRRILNNEQFF
TGTGCCAGCAGTTACCCGCGGAGGATTCTGAACAATGAGCAGTTCTTC
>-|-|TRBJ2-1|TRBV27|15
CASRLTGLVYNEQFF
TGTGCCAGCAGACTCACGGGACTCGTATACAATGAGCAGTTCTTC
>-|TRBD1|TRBJ1-1|TRBV12-3/TRBV12-4|11
CASSLDRGTFF
TGTGCCAGCAGTTTGGACAGGGGGACTTTCTTT
>many|TRBD1|TRBJ2-5|TRBV12-3/TRBV12-4|11
CASSPGQGVYF
TGTGCCAGCAGCCCGGGACAGGGGGTTTACTTC
>few|-|TRBJ2-1|TRBV12-3/TRBV12-4|18
CASSPKGQTGTIDNEQFF
TGTGCCAGCAGTCCTAAGGGGCAGACAGGGACTATCGACAATGAGCAGTTCTTC
>many|-|TRBJ1-5|TRBV4-1|15
CASSQDMGRREPQHF
TGCGCCAGCAGCCAAGATATGGGGCGAAGGGAGCCCCAGCATTTT
>-|-|TRBJ2-5|TRBV20-1|16
CSARDLGNRGGETQYF
TGCAGTGCTAGAGATCTGGGTAACAGGGGAGGGGAGACCCAGTACTTC
>-|-|TRBJ2-5|TRBV28|10
CASTPWTQYF
TGTGCCAGCACCCCCTGGACCCAGTACTTC
>few|TRBD1|TRBJ1-1|TRBV2|13
CASSDRGQGVGVF
TGTGCCAGCAGTGACAGGGGACAGGGAGTGGGTGTCTTT
>-|TRBD1|TRBJ2-7|TRBV3-1|16
CASSQGPGQGFYEQYF
TGTGCCAGCAGCCAAGGTCCGGGACAGGGATTTTACGAGCAGTACTTC
>-|TRBD2|TRBJ2-3|TRBV5-4|15
CASSKTSGSLDTQYF
TGTGCCAGCAGCAAAACTAGCGGGAGCTTGGATACGCAGTATTTT
>-|-|TRBJ1-1|TRBV6-5|14
CASSYWDKNTEAFF
TGTGCCAGCAGTTACTGGGACAAAAACACTGAAGCTTTCTTT
>few|TRBD2|TRBJ2-7|TRBV5-1|13
CASTGTSDYEQYF
TGCGCCAGCACCGGGACTAGCGACTACGAGCAGTACTTC
>-|-|TRBJ2-7|TRBV7-6|17
CASSLGPQATLSNEQYF
TGTGCCAGCAGCTTAGGTCCGCAGGCTACCCTTTCCAACGAGCAGTACTTC
>few|TRBD1|TRBJ2-3|TRBV7-8|15
CASSVQGGFTDTQYF
TGTGCCAGCAGCGTACAGGGGGGATTCACAGATACGCAGTATTTT
>many|TRBD2|TRBJ2-1|TRBV7-8|15
CASSSGTSGWNEQFF
TGTGCCAGCAGTTCCGGGACTAGCGGGTGGAATGAGCAGTTCTTC
>few|-|TRBJ2-1|TRBV5-1|13
CASRKTGNNEQFF
TGCGCCAGCAGAAAGACAGGAAACAATGAGCAGTTCTTC
>many|-|TRBJ1-1|TRBV3-1|13
CASSQVLDAEAFF
TGTGCCAGCAGCCAAGTTCTTGACGCTGAAGCTTTCTTT
>-|-|TRBJ2-1|TRBV12-3/TRBV12-4|16
CASSLFRSSRNNEQFF
TGTGCCAGCAGTTTATTTCGGAGTTCTAGGAACAATGAGCAGTTCTTC
>-|TRBD1|TRBJ1-1|TRBV20-1|13
CRLPGGSDTEAFF
TGCAGGCTCCCAGGGGGAAGCGACACTGAAGCTTTCTTT
>many|TRBD1|TRBJ2-7|TRBV3-1|13
CASSADRAYEQYF
TGTGCCAGCAGCGCAGACAGGGCCTACGAGCAGTACTTC
>-|-|TRBJ1-5|TRBV5-6|13
CASSPSVGQPQHF
TGTGCCAGCAGCCCATCCGTAGGGCAGCCCCAGCATTTT
>many|-|TRBJ2-1|TRBV28|14
CASSPRRGYNEQFF
TGTGCCAGCAGTCCTCGAAGAGGCTACAATGAGCAGTTCTTC
>-|TRBD2|TRBJ2-5|TRBV12-3/TRBV12-4|17
CASNQGGAGGYQETQYF
TGTGCCAGCAACCAAGGGGGAGCGGGAGGGTACCAAGAGACCCAGTACTTC
>many|TRBD1|TRBJ1-4|TRBV29-1|14
CSVLQGASNEKLFF
TGCAGCGTCTTGCAGGGGGCGAGTAATGAAAAACTGTTTTTT
>many|-|TRBJ2-3|TRBV12-3/TRBV12-4|13
CASTLPGTDTQYF
TGTGCCAGCACCCTCCCGGGGACAGATACGCAGTATTTT
>-|TRBD1|TRBJ2-2|TRBV7-3|18
CASSAQPPGTGNTGELFF
TGTGCCAGCAGCGCGCAACCACCCGGGACAGGGAACACCGGGGAGCTGTTTTTT
>-|-|TRBJ1-2|TRBV20-1|13
CSASGGPGYGYTF
TGCAGTGCTAGTGGGGGGCCAGGGTATGGCTACACCTTC
>few|-|TRBJ2-5|TRBV5-1|18
CASSLNSLASGLQETQYF
TGCGCCAGCAGCTTGAACTCCCTTGCTTCAGGGCTCCAAGAGACCCAGTACTTC
>-|-|TRBJ2-5|TRBV15|13
CATSRDMSETQYF
TGTGCCACCAGCAGGGACATGTCGGAGACCCAGTACTTC
>-|TRBD2|TRBJ2-7|TRBV9|14
CASSPTSGPLEQYF
TGTGCCAGCAGCCCGACTAGCGGCCCCCTCGAGCAGTACTTC
>many|-|TRBJ2-7|TRBV5-1|17
CASSFRYGAVVSYEQYF
TGCGCCAGCAGCTTTAGATATGGCGCAGTCGTCTCCTACGAGCAGTACTTC
>-|-|TRBJ2-7|TRBV7-3|14
CASSLGPGEWEQYF
TGTGCCAGCAGCTTAGGGCCAGGAGAGTGGGAGCAGTACTTC
>few|-|TRBJ2-1|TRBV10-3|15
CAISVGSGSYNEQFF
TGTGCCATCAGTGTAGGCAGTGGGTCCTACAATGAGCAGTTCTTC
>few|-|TRBJ1-5|TRBV7-9|14
CASSGPQGNQPQHF
TGTGCCAGCAGCGGACCCCAGGGGAATCAGCCCCAGCATTTT
>few|-|TRBJ2-4|TRBV6-1|16
CASSEAGDGAKNIQYF
TGTGCCAGCAGTGAAGCGGGGGACGGAGCCAAAAACATTCAGTACTTC